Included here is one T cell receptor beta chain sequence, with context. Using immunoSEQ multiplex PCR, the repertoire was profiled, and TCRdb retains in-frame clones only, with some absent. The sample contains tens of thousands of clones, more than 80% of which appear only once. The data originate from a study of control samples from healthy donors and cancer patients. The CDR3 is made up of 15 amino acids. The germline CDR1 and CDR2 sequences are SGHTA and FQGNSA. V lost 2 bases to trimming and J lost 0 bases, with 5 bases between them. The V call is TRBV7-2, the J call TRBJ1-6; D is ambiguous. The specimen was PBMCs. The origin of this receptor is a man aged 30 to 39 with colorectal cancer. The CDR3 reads CASSLLRSYNSPLHF. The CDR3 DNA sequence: TGTGCCAGCAGCTTACTCCGCTCCTATAATTCACCCCTCCACTTT.